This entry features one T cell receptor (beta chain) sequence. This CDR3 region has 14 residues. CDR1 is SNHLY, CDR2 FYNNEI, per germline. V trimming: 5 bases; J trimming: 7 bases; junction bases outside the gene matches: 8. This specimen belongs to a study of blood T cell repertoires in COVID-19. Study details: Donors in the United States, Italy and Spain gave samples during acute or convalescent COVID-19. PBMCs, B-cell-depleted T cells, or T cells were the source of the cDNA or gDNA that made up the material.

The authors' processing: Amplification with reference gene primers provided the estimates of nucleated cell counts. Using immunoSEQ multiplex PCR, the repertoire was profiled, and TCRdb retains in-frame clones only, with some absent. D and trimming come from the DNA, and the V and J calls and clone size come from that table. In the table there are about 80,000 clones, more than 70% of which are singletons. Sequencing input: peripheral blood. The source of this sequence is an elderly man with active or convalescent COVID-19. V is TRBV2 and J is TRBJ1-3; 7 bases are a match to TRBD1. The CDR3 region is CASSSDREPNTIYF. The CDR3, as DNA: TGTGCCAGCAGTAGCGACAGGGAACCGAACACCATATATTTT.